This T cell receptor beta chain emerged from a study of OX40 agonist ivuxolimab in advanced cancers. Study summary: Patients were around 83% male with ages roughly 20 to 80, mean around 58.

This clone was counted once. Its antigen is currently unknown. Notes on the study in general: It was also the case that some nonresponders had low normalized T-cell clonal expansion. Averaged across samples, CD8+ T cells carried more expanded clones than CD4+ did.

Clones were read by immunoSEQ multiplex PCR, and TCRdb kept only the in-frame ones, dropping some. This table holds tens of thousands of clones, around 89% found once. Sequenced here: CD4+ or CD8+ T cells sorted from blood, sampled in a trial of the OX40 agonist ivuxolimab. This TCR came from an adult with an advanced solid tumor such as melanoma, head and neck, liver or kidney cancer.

The CDR3 nucleotides read TGTGCCAGCAGTAGCAGAAGGAGTGGAAACACCATATATTTT. Its translation: CASSSRRSGNTIYF. The V and J genes are TRBV6-1 and TRBJ1-3; D call uncertain. V was shortened by 5 bases and J by 3 bases, with 11 bases between the two germline ends. CDR3 length equals 14 residues. CDR1 and CDR2 from the germline V gene are MNHNS and SASEGT.